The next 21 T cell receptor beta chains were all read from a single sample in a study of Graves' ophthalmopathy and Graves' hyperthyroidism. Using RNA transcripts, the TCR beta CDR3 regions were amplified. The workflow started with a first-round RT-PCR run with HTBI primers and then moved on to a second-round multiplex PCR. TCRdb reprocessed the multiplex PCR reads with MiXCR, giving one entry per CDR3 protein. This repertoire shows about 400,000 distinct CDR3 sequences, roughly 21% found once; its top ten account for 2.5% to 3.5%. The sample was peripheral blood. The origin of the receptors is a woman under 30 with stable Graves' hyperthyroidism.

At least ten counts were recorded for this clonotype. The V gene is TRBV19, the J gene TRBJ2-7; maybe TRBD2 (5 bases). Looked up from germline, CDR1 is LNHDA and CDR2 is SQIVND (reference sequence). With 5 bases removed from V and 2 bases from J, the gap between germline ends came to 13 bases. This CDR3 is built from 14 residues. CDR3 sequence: CASSLTGLPYEQYF. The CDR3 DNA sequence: TGTGCCAGTAGTCTTACCGGACTCCCCTACGAGCAGTACTTC.

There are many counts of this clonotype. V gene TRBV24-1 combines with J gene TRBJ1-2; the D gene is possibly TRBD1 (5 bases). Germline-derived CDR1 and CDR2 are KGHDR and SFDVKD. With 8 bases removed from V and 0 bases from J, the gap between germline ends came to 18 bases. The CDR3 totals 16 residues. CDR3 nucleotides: TGTGCCACCATACCCACAGGTAGTAATCCTAACTATGGCTACACCTTC. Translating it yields CATIPTGSNPNYGYTF.

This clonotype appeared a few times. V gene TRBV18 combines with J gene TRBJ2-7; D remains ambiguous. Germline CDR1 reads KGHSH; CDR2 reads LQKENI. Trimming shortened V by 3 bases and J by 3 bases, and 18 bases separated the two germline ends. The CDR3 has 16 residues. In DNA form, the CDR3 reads TGTGCCAGCTCACCCTTTGGGATGAAGAGTCTCTACGAGCAGTACTTC. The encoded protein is CASSPFGMKSLYEQYF.

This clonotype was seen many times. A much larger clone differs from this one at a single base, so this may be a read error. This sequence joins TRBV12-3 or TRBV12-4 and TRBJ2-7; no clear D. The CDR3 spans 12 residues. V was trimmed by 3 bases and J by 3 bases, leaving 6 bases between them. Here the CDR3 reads CASSFKGYEQYF. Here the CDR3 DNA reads TGTGCCAGCAGTTTCAAGGGCTACGAGCAGTACTTC.

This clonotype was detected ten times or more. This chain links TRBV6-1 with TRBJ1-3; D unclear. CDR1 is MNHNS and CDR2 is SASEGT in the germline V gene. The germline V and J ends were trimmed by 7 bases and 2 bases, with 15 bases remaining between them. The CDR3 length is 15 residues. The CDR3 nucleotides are TGTGCCAGCACCCGAACAACCAGGACTGGAAACACCATATATTTT. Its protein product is CASTRTTRTGNTIYF.

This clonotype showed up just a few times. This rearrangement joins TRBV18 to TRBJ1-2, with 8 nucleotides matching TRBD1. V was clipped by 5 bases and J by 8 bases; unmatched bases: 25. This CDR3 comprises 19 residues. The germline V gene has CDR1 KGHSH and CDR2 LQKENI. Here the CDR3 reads CASSTGGSGLTGDVGGYTF. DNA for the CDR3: TGTGCCAGCTCAACAGGGGGGTCCGGCCTGACAGGGGATGTTGGAGGCTACACCTTC. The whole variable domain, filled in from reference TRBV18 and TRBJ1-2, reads NAGVMQNPRHLVRRRGQEARLRCSPMKGHSHVYWYRQLPEEGLKFMVYLQKENIIDESGMPKERFSAEFPKEGPSILRIQQVVRGDSAAYFCASSTGGSGLTGDVGGYTFGSGTRLTVV.

The CDR3 spells CASWGPRQPQHF. CDR3 in DNA: TGTGCCAGCTGGGGGCCCAGGCAGCCCCAGCATTTT. The chain carries TRBV28 and TRBJ1-5; D perhaps matches TRBD1 (6 bases). Germline loops: CDR1 MDHEN, CDR2 SYDVKM. The CDR3 consists of 12 residues. Trimming took off 8 bases at V and 7 bases at J, with 12 bases between the two ends.

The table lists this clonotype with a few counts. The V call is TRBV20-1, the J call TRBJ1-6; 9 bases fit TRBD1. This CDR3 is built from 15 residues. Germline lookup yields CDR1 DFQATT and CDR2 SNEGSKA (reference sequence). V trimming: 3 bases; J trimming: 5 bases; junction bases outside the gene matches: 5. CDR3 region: CSARKGTGNNSPLHF. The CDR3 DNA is TGCAGTGCTAGGAAAGGGACAGGGAATAATTCACCCCTCCACTTT.

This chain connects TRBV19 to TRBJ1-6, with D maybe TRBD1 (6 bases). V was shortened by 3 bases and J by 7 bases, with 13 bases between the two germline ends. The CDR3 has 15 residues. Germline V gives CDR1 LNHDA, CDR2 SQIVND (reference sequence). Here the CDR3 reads CASSIAGQGNSPLHF. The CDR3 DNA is TGTGCCAGTAGTATCGCTGGGCAGGGGAATTCACCCCTCCACTTT.

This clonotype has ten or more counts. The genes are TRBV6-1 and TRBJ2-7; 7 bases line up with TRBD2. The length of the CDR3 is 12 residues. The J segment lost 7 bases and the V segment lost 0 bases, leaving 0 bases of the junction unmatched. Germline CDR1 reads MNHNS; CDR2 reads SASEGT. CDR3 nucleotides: TGTGCCAGCAGTGAAGCGGGGGGGGAGCAGTACTTC. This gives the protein CASSEAGGEQYF.

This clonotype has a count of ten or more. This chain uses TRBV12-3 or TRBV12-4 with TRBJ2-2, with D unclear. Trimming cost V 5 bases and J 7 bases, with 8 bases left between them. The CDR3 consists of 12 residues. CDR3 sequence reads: CASSPVRGELFF. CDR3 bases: TGTGCCAGCAGTCCAGTCCGCGGGGAGCTGTTTTTT.

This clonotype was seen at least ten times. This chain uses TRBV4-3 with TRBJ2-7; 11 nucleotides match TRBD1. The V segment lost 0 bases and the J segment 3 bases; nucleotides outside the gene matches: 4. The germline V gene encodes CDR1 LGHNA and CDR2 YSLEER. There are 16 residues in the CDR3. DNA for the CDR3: TGCGCCAGCAGCCAAGATCCCGGGACAGGGGGCTACGAGCAGTACTTC. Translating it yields CASSQDPGTGGYEQYF.

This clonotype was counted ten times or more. CDR3 in amino acids: CASSPRDGDNSPLHF. The DNA of the CDR3 is TGTGCCAGCAGCCCGAGGGACGGAGATAATTCACCCCTCCACTTT. The rearrangement joins TRBV7-9 to TRBJ1-6; TRBD1 is a possible D gene (5 bases). Trimming shortened V by 5 bases and J by 5 bases, and 13 bases separated the two germline ends. There are 15 residues in the CDR3. Per germline, CDR1 SEHNR and CDR2 FQNEAQ (reference sequence). The full variable domain, completed using reference TRBV7-9 and TRBJ1-6, is DTGVSQNPRHKITKRGQNVTFRCDPISEHNRLYWYRQTLGQGPEFLTYFQNEAQLEKSRLLSDRFSAERPKGSFSTLEIQRTEQGDSAMYLCASSPRDGDNSPLHFGNGTRLTVT.

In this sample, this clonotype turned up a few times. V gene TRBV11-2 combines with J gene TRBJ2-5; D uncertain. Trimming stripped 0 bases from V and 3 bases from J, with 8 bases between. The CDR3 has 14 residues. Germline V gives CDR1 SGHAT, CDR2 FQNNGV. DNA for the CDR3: TGTGCCAGCAGCTTAGATCTGAACAAAGAGACCCAGTACTTC. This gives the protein CASSLDLNKETQYF.

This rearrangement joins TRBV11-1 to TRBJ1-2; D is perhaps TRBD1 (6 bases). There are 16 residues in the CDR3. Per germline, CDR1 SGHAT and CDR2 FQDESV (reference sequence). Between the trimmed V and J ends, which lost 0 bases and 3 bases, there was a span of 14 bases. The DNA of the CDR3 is TGTGCCAGCAGCTTAGCGCTGGGTAAGGGGGACTATGGCTACACCTTC. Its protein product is CASSLALGKGDYGYTF.

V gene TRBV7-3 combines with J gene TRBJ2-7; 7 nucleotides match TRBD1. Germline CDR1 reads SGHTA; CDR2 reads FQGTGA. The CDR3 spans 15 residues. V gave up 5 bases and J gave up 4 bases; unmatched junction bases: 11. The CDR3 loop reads CASSATPGTAYEQYF. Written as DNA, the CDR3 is TGTGCCAGCAGCGCCACGCCTGGGACAGCGTACGAGCAGTACTTC.

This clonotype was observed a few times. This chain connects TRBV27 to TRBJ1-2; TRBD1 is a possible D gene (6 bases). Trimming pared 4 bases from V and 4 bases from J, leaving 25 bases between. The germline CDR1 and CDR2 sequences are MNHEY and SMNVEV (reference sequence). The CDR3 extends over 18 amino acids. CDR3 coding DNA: TGTGCCAGCAGTTCTCAGTGGCCAGGGGATAGGGGATCCTATGGCTACACCTTC. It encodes CASSSQWPGDRGSYGYTF.

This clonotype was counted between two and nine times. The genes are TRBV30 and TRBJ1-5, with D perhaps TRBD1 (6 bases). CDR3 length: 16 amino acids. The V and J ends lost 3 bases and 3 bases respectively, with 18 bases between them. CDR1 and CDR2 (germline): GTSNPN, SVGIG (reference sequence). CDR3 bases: TGTGCCTGGAGACAGGGAGCGGGGAGTCCCAATCAGCCCCAGCATTTT. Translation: CAWRQGAGSPNQPQHF.

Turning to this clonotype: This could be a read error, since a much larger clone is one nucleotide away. The CDR3 loop is CASSLVDNQESQYF. In DNA form, the CDR3 reads TGCGCCAGCAGCTTGGTTGACAACCAAGAGAGCCAGTACTTC. The chain uses TRBV5-1 and TRBJ2-5, with unresolved D. This CDR3 region has 14 residues. From germline, CDR1 is SGHRS and CDR2 YFSETQ.

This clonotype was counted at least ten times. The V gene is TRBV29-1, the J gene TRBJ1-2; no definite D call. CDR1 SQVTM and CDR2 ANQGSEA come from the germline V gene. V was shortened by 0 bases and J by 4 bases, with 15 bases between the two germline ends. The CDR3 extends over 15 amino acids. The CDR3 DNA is TGCAGCGTTGAAGATCGGCTCGTCTTTTTCTATGGCTACACCTTC. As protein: CSVEDRLVFFYGYTF.

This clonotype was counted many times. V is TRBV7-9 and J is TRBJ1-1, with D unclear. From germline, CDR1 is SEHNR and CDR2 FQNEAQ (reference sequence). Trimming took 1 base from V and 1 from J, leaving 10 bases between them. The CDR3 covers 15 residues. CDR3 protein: CASSLDLDPNTEAFF. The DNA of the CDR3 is TGTGCCAGCAGCTTAGACTTGGACCCGAACACTGAAGCTTTCTTT.